The next 23 T cell receptor beta chains were all read from a single sample in a study of blood T cell repertoires in COVID-19. TCRdb keeps only in-frame clones here, not all; method: immunoSEQ multiplex PCR. The data show about 230,000 clones, over 80% seen once. The sample was peripheral blood. These receptors all come from a man in his forties with acute or convalescent COVID-19.

This chain uses TRBV18 with TRBJ2-7, with TRBD2 matching 7 bases. Germline values: CDR1 KGHSH, CDR2 LQKENI. This CDR3 has 13 amino acids. V lost 5 bases and J lost 0; bases outside the gene matches: 1. CDR3 sequence: CASSAGDSYEQYF. The DNA of the CDR3 is TGTGCCAGCTCAGCGGGAGACTCCTACGAGCAGTACTTC.

The chain joins TRBV6-5 to TRBJ2-1; 12 bases agree with TRBD2. Germline V gene data show CDR1 as MNHEY and CDR2 as SVGAGI. Unmatched junction bases numbered 7, after V lost 8 bases and J lost 5 bases. This CDR3 is 15 amino acids long. The CDR3 nucleotides are TGTGCCAGCTTACCGACTAGCGGGAGTGACAATGAGCAGTTCTTC. This encodes CASLPTSGSDNEQFF.

The chain is built from TRBV7-2 and TRBJ1-2; 9 nucleotides align to TRBD1. From germline, CDR1 is SGHTA and CDR2 FQGNSA. The length of the CDR3 is 17 residues. The V gene end was trimmed by 4 bases and the J gene end by 8 bases; junction bases not matched to a gene: 17. The CDR3: CASSSSSRQQGARGYTF. In DNA form, the CDR3 reads TGTGCCAGCAGCTCCTCCAGCCGCCAACAGGGGGCGCGGGGCTACACCTTC.

The chain employs TRBV6-1 and TRBJ1-2; weak D call: TRBD1 (6 bases). The length of the CDR3 is 15 residues. Per the germline V gene, CDR1 is MNHNS and CDR2 is SASEGT. V lost 1 base, J lost 4 bases, and 13 bases lay in between. CDR3 protein: CASSEGMGAGYGYTF. The CDR3 DNA sequence: TGTGCCAGCAGTGAAGGTATGGGGGCTGGCTATGGCTACACCTTC.

The rearrangement joins TRBV3-1 (or the pseudogene TRBV3-2) to TRBJ2-5; no firm D call. Trimming left V 4 bases short and J 2 bases short, with 8 bases between. CDR3 length: 13 residues. Germline assignment: CDR1 LGHDT and CDR2 YNNKEL (reference sequence). The CDR3: CASSRDFQETQYF. In nucleotides, the CDR3 is TGTGCCAGCAGCCGTGACTTTCAAGAGACCCAGTACTTC.

J is TRBJ2-5 and V is TRBV5-8, with 9 bases aligning to TRBD2. The CDR3 sequence is 17 residues long. From germline, CDR1 is SGHTS and CDR2 YDEGEE. Losses at the gene ends were 0 bases for V and 0 bases for J; bases not matched to a gene: 6. The CDR3 bases are TGTGCCAGCAGCTTGGGATGGTCTAGCGGGAACCAAGAGACCCAGTACTTC. It translates to CASSLGWSSGNQETQYF.

The J gene is TRBJ2-6, the V gene TRBV19, with D maybe TRBD1 (6 bases). The CDR3 loop spans 22 amino acids. Trimming removed 5 bases at V and 0 bases at J, with 29 bases between. From germline, CDR1 is LNHDA and CDR2 SQIVND (reference sequence). CDR3 DNA sequence: TGTGCCAGTAGTGCGACAGGCGAATTGGGCCCAGATTATAGCTCTGGGGCCAACGTCCTGACTTTC. It encodes CASSATGELGPDYSSGANVLTF.

The chain combines TRBV15 with TRBJ2-7; 12 bases map to TRBD1. Losses at the gene ends were 0 bases for V and 6 bases for J; bases not matched to a gene: 3. Germline loops: CDR1 LNHNV, CDR2 YYDKDF (reference sequence). CDR3 length: 15 amino acids. CDR3 in amino acids: CATSREGQGAIEQYF. The CDR3 bases are TGTGCCACCAGCAGAGAGGGACAGGGGGCAATCGAGCAGTACTTC.

This clone was recorded once. The V and J genes are TRBV19 and TRBJ1-2, with D unresolved. Germline-derived CDR1 and CDR2 are LNHDA and SQIVND (reference sequence). The CDR3 sequence is 14 residues long. V was cut by 4 bases and J by 5 bases, with 14 bases left in between. In DNA, the CDR3 is TGTGCCAGTAGTACCTCGAGCGGCCGATATGGCTACACCTTC. Its protein product is CASSTSSGRYGYTF.

This chain connects TRBV6-2 or TRBV6-3 to TRBJ2-7, with TRBD2 matching 13 bases. CDR1 is MNHEY, CDR2 SVGEGT, per germline. The CDR3 length is 17 residues. The trim removed 6 bases at V and 0 bases at J, leaving 8 bases unmatched. CDR3 amino acids: CASSPLGLAGASYEQYF. The DNA of the CDR3 is TGTGCCAGCAGCCCGCTAGGACTAGCGGGGGCCTCCTACGAGCAGTACTTC.

The CDR3 here is CASSLAGGSMTDTQYF. In DNA, the CDR3 is TGCGCCAGCAGCTTGGCTGGGGGGTCAATGACAGATACGCAGTATTTT. The V call is TRBV5-1, the J call TRBJ2-3; D is possibly TRBD2 (6 bases). The germline V gene encodes CDR1 SGHRS and CDR2 YFSETQ. This CDR3 comprises 16 residues. Trimming took off 0 bases at V and 3 bases at J, with 14 bases between the two ends.

This chain uses TRBV6-5 with TRBJ2-6; D is ambiguous. V was pared by 5 bases and J by 4 bases, with 12 bases between. The CDR3 loop spans 15 amino acids. Germline CDR1 reads MNHEY; CDR2 reads SVGAGI. CDR3 in amino acids: CASSQPGLGANVLTF. In DNA form, the CDR3 reads TGTGCCAGCAGTCAGCCCGGGTTAGGGGCCAACGTCCTGACTTTC.

In its sample, this clone was seen a few times. The chain has TRBV7-9 and TRBJ1-1; no reliable D call. V gave up 5 bases and J gave up 0 bases, with 10 bases separating them. Germline V gene sequence: CDR1 SEHNR, CDR2 FQNEAQ (reference sequence). This CDR3 has 14 residues. This chain's CDR3 is CASSPGLMNTEAFF. As DNA, the CDR3 is TGTGCCAGCAGCCCAGGTTTAATGAACACTGAAGCTTTCTTT.

This clone was observed a handful of times. The chain couples TRBV19 to TRBJ2-2; 8 bases are shared with TRBD1. V dropped 8 bases and J dropped 4; count of bases not matched to a gene: 6. In germline, CDR1 is LNHDA, CDR2 SQIVND (reference sequence). The CDR3 totals 14 residues. The CDR3 region is CASGRGPGTGELFF. The CDR3 DNA reads TGTGCCAGTGGCAGGGGGCCCGGCACCGGGGAGCTGTTTTTT.

The genes are TRBV6-5 and TRBJ2-1; possibly TRBD2 for D (6 bases). Germline CDR1 is MNHEY and CDR2 is SVGAGI. V lost 4 bases and J lost 7, with 14 bases in between. The CDR3 contains 14 residues. CDR3 in amino acids: CASSSGTYMNEQFF. The CDR3 DNA is TGTGCCAGCAGTTCCGGGACTTACATGAATGAGCAGTTCTTC.

This clone was counted a single time. The chain carries TRBV7-8 and TRBJ2-5, with 10 bases identical to TRBD2. This CDR3 comprises 15 residues. The V segment lost 7 bases and the J segment 4 bases; nucleotides outside the gene matches: 9. Germline V lookup: CDR1 SGHVS, CDR2 FQNEAQ. CDR3 in amino acids: CASIGAGGPGETQYF. The CDR3 bases are TGTGCCAGCATTGGAGCGGGAGGGCCTGGAGAGACCCAGTACTTC.

This clone was picked up a small number of times. CDR3: CATSRGTSGTQYNEQFF. CDR3 in DNA: TGTGCCACCAGCAGAGGGACTAGCGGGACCCAATACAATGAGCAGTTCTTC. The chain recombines TRBV15 with TRBJ2-1; 12 bases agree with TRBD2. The germline gives CDR1 LNHNV, CDR2 YYDKDF (reference sequence). Trimming removed 1 base from V and 4 bases from J; junction bases left unmatched: 5. This CDR3 is built from 17 residues.

This clone came up once. The V and J genes are TRBV5-8 and TRBJ2-2; 7 bases agree with TRBD2. The CDR3 spans 13 residues. J lost 5 bases, V lost 4 bases, and 2 bases had no gene match. CDR1 is SGHTS, CDR2 YDEGEE, per germline. The CDR3 sequence: CASSRRGTGELFF. The CDR3 DNA reads as TGTGCCAGCAGCCGGCGGGGGACCGGGGAGCTGTTTTTT.

The V call is TRBV7-2, the J call TRBJ1-2; TRBD1 is a possible D gene (5 bases). Trimming stripped 5 bases from V and 6 bases from J, with 19 bases between. CDR1 and CDR2 from the germline V gene are SGHTA and FQGNSA. The CDR3 length is 15 residues. CDR3 sequence: CASSAGRPLSNGYTF. The CDR3 nucleotides are TGTGCCAGCAGCGCGGGACGGCCCCTCAGTAATGGCTACACCTTC.

The chain is built from TRBV11-2 and TRBJ2-5; maybe TRBD2 (6 bases). The V gene lost 0 bases and the J gene lost 5 bases, with 19 bases spanning the gap. The germline gives CDR1 SGHAT, CDR2 FQNNGV. This CDR3 spans 17 amino acids. In nucleotides, the CDR3 is TGTGCCAGCAGCTTAGATTGGGGGTCCGCGGGACTGGAGACCCAGTACTTC. Protein product: CASSLDWGSAGLETQYF.

This rearrangement joins TRBV6-2 or TRBV6-3 to TRBJ2-1, with D maybe TRBD2 (6 bases). CDR1 MNHEY and CDR2 SVGEGT come from the germline V gene. The CDR3 totals 13 residues. V dropped 6 bases and J dropped 6 bases, with 12 bases sitting between them. DNA of the CDR3: TGTGCCAGCAGCAAACTAGCTAGCAATGAGCAGTTCTTC. Amino acids: CASSKLASNEQFF.

The chain is built from TRBV3-1 (or the pseudogene TRBV3-2) and TRBJ1-1; 8 nucleotides align to TRBD1. This CDR3 is 17 amino acids long. The V and J ends lost 6 bases and 0 bases, in that order; junction bases with no gene match: 12. CDR1 is LGHDT, CDR2 YNNKEL, per germline (reference sequence). The CDR3 DNA reads TGTGCCAGCAGTCCGGACAGGGCGATCCTGGTGAACACTGAAGCTTTCTTT. It codes for CASSPDRAILVNTEAFF.

The J gene is TRBJ2-4, the V gene TRBV2; 9 nucleotides line up with TRBD1. V was pared by 6 bases and J by 7 bases, with 4 bases of the junction left unmatched. Germline V gene lookup returns CDR1 SNHLY and CDR2 FYNNEI. This CDR3 has 13 residues. The CDR3 nucleotides are TGTGCCAGCAGGGACAGGGGTGGCAACATTCAGTACTTC. Translation gives CASRDRGGNIQYF.